Listed below are T cell receptor beta chains from one sample, sequenced in a study of technical replicates of blood from a handful of donors. Profiling relied on immunoSEQ multiplex PCR, and the TCRdb table lists in-frame clones only, not all of them. This sample has tens of thousands of clones; roughly 98% occur once, and the top ten carry around 0.15%. The specimen was T cells isolated from PBMCs. The source of these receptors is a human donor in good health. Each CDR3 is given with its conserved first and last residue. A D gene is named only where the DNA matches it firmly. Rows give clone size only sometimes, using once, few, many, or a class for an expanded clone.

clone_size j_call v_call d_call cdr3_aa cdr3_nt
. TRBJ2-1 TRBV7-3 TRBD2 CASSLGRGEPYNEQFF TGTGCCAGCAGCTTAGGACGGGGGGAACCATACAATGAGCAGTTCTTC
. TRBJ2-5 TRBV7-6 . CASSRDQETQYF TGTGCCAGCAGCAGAGACCAAGAGACCCAGTACTTC
. TRBJ2-3 TRBV27 . CASSPSTDTQYF TGTGCCAGCAGTCCCTCCACAGATACGCAGTATTTT
. TRBJ2-5 TRBV5-1 . CASSPRRIQETQYF TGCGCCAGCAGCCCCCGCAGAATTCAAGAGACCCAGTACTTC
. TRBJ1-1 TRBV5-4 TRBD1 CASSFKTGSFTEAFF TGTGCCAGCAGCTTCAAGACAGGGAGCTTCACTGAAGCTTTCTTT
. TRBJ1-1 TRBV4-1 . CASSHTTGNAEAFF TGCGCCAGCAGCCATACGACGGGGAACGCTGAAGCTTTCTTT
once TRBJ1-5 TRBV6-5 . CASSYGPGNQPQHF TGTGCCAGCAGTTACGGGCCAGGGAATCAGCCCCAGCATTTT
. TRBJ2-2 TRBV28 TRBD1 CASRSQGAGGTGELFF TGTGCCAGCAGAAGCCAAGGGGCAGGGGGCACCGGGGAGCTGTTTTTT
. TRBJ2-5 TRBV13 . CASSAQGWQETQYF TGTGCCAGCAGCGCACAGGGATGGCAAGAGACCCAGTACTTC
once TRBJ2-2 TRBV6-5 TRBD1 CASSGWQGDTGELFF TGTGCCAGCAGCGGGTGGCAGGGGGATACCGGGGAGCTGTTTTTT
once TRBJ1-1 TRBV13 . CASSLVVQGTEAFF TGTGCCAGCAGCTTAGTCGTCCAGGGAACTGAAGCTTTCTTT
. TRBJ2-3 TRBV4-1 TRBD2 CASSKIGLAGGFTDTQYF TGCGCCAGCAGCAAAATAGGGCTAGCGGGGGGCTTCACAGATACGCAGTATTTT
. TRBJ2-7 TRBV19 . CASSIKGNEQYF TGTGCCAGTAGTATTAAGGGGAACGAGCAGTACTTC
. TRBJ2-7 TRBV19 TRBD1 CASSLRQGSYEQYF TGTGCCAGTAGTCTAAGACAGGGATCCTACGAGCAGTACTTC
once TRBJ2-2 TRBV28 . CASTRGGANTGELFF TGTGCCAGCACCCGAGGGGGGGCGAACACCGGGGAGCTGTTTTTT
. TRBJ2-1 TRBV6-5 . CASSQGYSNNEQFF TGTGCCAGCAGTCAGGGATACAGTAACAATGAGCAGTTCTTC
. TRBJ1-1 TRBV11-2 TRBD1 CASSLGQGVGTEAFF TGTGCCAGCAGCCTTGGGCAGGGGGTGGGCACTGAAGCTTTCTTT
. TRBJ2-2 TRBV5-4 . CASSLDRVGELFF TGTGCCAGCAGCCTGGACCGGGTCGGGGAGCTGTTTTTT
once TRBJ2-1 TRBV19 TRBD2 CASSLGLAGSYEQFF TGTGCCAGTAGCCTGGGACTAGCGGGAAGCTATGAGCAGTTCTTC
. TRBJ2-2 TRBV2 . CASSEAGGANTGELFF TGTGCCAGCAGTGAAGCAGGAGGGGCGAACACCGGGGAGCTGTTTTTT
. TRBJ2-5 TRBV6-1 . CASSGLPGETQYF TGTGCCAGCAGTGGCTTACCGGGAGAGACCCAGTACTTC
. TRBJ2-5 TRBV29-1 . CSLSPGETQYF TGCAGCCTCTCCCCGGGGGAGACCCAGTACTTC
. TRBJ2-2 TRBV5-1 TRBD1 CASSSRTGLNTGELFF TGCGCCAGCAGCTCCCGGACAGGGCTAAACACCGGGGAGCTGTTTTTT
. TRBJ2-3 TRBV9 . CASSVLSDTQYF TGTGCCAGCAGCGTATTATCGGATACGCAGTATTTT
. TRBJ2-7 TRBV4-1 . CASSQDKESSYEQYF TGCGCCAGCAGCCAAGATAAGGAGAGCTCCTACGAGCAGTACTTC
. TRBJ2-1 TRBV28 TRBD2 CASSLLAGAPSEQFF TGTGCCAGCAGCCTTTTAGCGGGGGCCCCTTCAGAGCAGTTCTTC
. TRBJ1-2 TRBV5-1 . CASSPSWGRKGYTF TGCGCCAGCAGCCCCTCGTGGGGGCGTAAAGGCTACACCTTC
. TRBJ2-1 TRBV19 TRBD2 CASSKTSGRGNEQFF TGTGCCAGTAGTAAAACTAGCGGGAGGGGAAATGAGCAGTTCTTC
. TRBJ1-1 TRBV7-8 . CASSLRGNTEAFF TGTGCCAGCAGCTTACGGGGGAACACTGAAGCTTTCTTT